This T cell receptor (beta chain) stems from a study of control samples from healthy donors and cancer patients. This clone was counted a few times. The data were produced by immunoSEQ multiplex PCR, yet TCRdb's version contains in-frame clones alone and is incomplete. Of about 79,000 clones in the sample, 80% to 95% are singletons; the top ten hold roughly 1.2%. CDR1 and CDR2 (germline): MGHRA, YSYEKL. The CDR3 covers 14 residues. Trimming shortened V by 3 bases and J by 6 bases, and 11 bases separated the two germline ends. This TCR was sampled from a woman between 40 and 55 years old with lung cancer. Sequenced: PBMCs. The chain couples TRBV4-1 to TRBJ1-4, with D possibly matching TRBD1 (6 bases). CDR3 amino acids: CASSQSRGHEKLFF. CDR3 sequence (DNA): TGCGCCAGCAGCCAGTCACGGGGGCATGAAAAACTGTTTTTT.